This T cell receptor (beta chain) was retrieved from a study of molecular identifiers for immune sequencing clone quantification. The study's findings and limits: A shared barcode on identical TCR molecules could lead to underestimated sizes for highly expanded clones.

This clonotype was picked up a small number of times. Its specificity is unknown. The CDR3 has 16 amino acids. V gave up 2 bases and J gave up 3 bases; unmatched junction bases: 7. Germline lookup yields CDR1 MGHRA and CDR2 YSYEKL. TCRdb re-analysed the PCR reads in MiXCR, keeping a single row per CDR3 protein. Of about half a million distinct CDR3 sequences listed, about 26% are singletons. J is TRBJ2-3 and V is TRBV4-1, with TRBD1 matching over 8 bases. The sample comprised naive CD8+ T cells from blood, with Jurkat cell RNA spiked in. Regarding subset: FACS-sorted CD8+CD4-CCR7+CD45RA+ naive T cells. This TCR derives from a human donor in good health. Some libraries in this study had Jurkat cell RNA spiked in. CDR3 residues: CASSQRTGMVTDTQYF. CDR3 DNA sequence: TGCGCCAGCAGCCAACGGACAGGGATGGTAACAGATACGCAGTATTTT.